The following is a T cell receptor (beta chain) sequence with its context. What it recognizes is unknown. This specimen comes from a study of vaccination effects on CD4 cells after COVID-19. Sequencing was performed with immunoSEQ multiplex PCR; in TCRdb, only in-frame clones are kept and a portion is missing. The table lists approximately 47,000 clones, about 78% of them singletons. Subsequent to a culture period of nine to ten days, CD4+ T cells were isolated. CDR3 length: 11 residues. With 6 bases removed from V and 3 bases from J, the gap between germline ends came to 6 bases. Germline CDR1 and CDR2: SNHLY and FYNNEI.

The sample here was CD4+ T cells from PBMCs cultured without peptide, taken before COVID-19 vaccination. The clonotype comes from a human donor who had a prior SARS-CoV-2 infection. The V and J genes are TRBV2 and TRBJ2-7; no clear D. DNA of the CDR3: TGTGCCAGCAGAAGGCACTACGAGCAGTACTTC. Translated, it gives CASRRHYEQYF.